A single T cell receptor beta chain is shown here with its context. This clonotype has at least ten counts. Its cognate antigen has yet to be identified. It has no much larger one-base neighbor in the sample; base qualities were not kept. Graves' hyperthyroidism was defined as stable when no progression to ophthalmopathy occurred over 18 months of follow-up. Hyperthyroidism patients were newly diagnosed, with disease duration under 2 months, and aged 18 to 65 years. Any patient with an uncontrolled infection, another autoimmune disease, pregnancy or lactation was excluded. Diagnoses were established on the basis of clinical symptoms, serum thyroxine and TRAb, thyroid ultrasound, and orbital computed tomography. PBMCs were isolated from roughly 10 ml of fresh peripheral blood by Ficoll-Paque density gradient centrifugation. Trizol reagent was used to extract total RNA, and RNA quality was then checked on an Agilent 2100 Bioanalyzer.

The TCR beta CDR3 regions were amplified from RNA transcripts. A first-round RT-PCR of the TCR CDR3 used the HTBI primer set with the Qiagen OneStep RT-PCR kit. A second multiplex PCR round built the libraries, followed by size selection and purification. The libraries were sequenced on an Illumina HiSeq2000 using paired-end 100 bp reads. On the study's bioinformatics: SOAPnuke was used to process the raw data, removing reads that contained adapters or uncalled bases, had a mean Phred below 15, or lacked an exact match to the constant primer or identifier. COPE v1.2.5 was used to merge the high-quality paired reads, and each unique nucleotide sequence was defined as a clonotype. MiTCR v1.1 was used to align the clonotypes against IMGT TRBV, TRBD and TRBJ reference segments. The analysis included only V-J combinations with a frequency above 0.0001, which together covered roughly 99% of the repertoires. A TCS score was defined as the ratio of F50 (clonal expansion) to E x V (chaos), with BLOSUM62-based TCRdist applied between CDR3 peptides within each V-J. Welch's t-statistics and random forest reduced some 510 V-J features to 10 to 15, which were used in a naive Bayes classifier (R e1071). TCRdb took the public reads, trimmed them with fastp at Q25, ran MiXCR for clone calling and kept in-frame beta chains. Rows with a matching CDR3 protein are joined into one entry that keeps the most common DNA and genes. The V and J calls were not made by the authors but by TCRdb's processing. This sample is represented by about 400,000 distinct CDR3 sequences; approximately 15% of them were singletons. 11% to 15% of the sample is in the top ten clones.

Including cysteine and phenylalanine, the CDR3 has 15 amino acids. The entry retains the CDR3 DNA only, 45 bases that are in frame from base 1. For CDR1 and CDR2, the germline V gene lists MDHEN and SYDVKM. V drops 5 bases and J drops 4 bases, leaving 14 bases in between. The data are from a study of T cells in Graves' hyperthyroidism and ophthalmopathy (dated by TCRdb to the late 2010s). For the wider study: Peripheral blood was collected at initial diagnosis, before any treatment. To identify TCR V-J signatures that set the groups apart, the researchers used a discovery cohort of about a hundred patients, made up of 40 to 45 with Graves' ophthalmopathy and about 59 with stable Graves' hyperthyroidism. The 100 discovery patients were divided at random into training and test sets in a 7:3 ratio. Thyroid tissue and blood T-cell repertoires from more than 5 Graves' hyperthyroidism patients were also compared in the study. After sampling, hyperthyroidism patients received methimazole starting at 30 mg daily, and ophthalmopathy patients received high-dose intravenous methylprednisolone. Prospective prediction of ophthalmopathy was tested in an independent validation cohort consisting of about 19 hyperthyroidism patients and over 15 patients who later progressed to ophthalmopathy. The paper reports TCR Vbeta CDR3 sequencing of some 140 peripheral blood samples: over 40 ophthalmopathy, over 70 hyperthyroidism and 17 progressor patients. Overall results and qualifications from the work: A model built on a 13 V-J signature distinguished ophthalmopathy from stable hyperthyroidism, reaching 85% to 90% sensitivity and about 81% specificity in cross-validation and 80%/75% in testing. Most expanded thyroid clonotypes (frequency above 0.001) were also found in blood, which suggests that blood repertoires may mirror thyroid immune responses. Sample size was not statistically predetermined, and blinding of investigators to group allocation was not performed. In validation, the model predicted progression to ophthalmopathy with approximately 71% sensitivity and roughly 75% specificity, a median of around 6.6 months before onset.

What was sequenced was blood. The rearrangement joined TRBV28 to TRBJ2-2; TRBD1 is a possible D gene, resting on 6 matching bases. This TCR derives from a woman under 30 with Graves' hyperthyroidism. The DNA is TGTGCCAGCAGTCCCACAGGGCTAAGCACCGGGGAGCTGTTTTTT. Translation gives CASSPTGLSTGELFF.